Below, one T cell receptor (beta chain) is given with its context. This specimen belongs to a study of regulatory T cells in long-lasting Graves disease. Sample time point: persistent/refractory GD, antithyroid drugs over 5 years with positive TRAb. From PBMCs, RNA was extracted and then used to make the TCR library. CDR3 length: 15 amino acids. The germline V gene encodes CDR1 SEHNR and CDR2 FQNEAQ (reference sequence). Trimming left V 5 bases short and J 0 bases short, with 11 bases between. Construction of TCR beta libraries relied on iRepertoire HTBI primers and on Arm-PCR targeting CDR3 regions. In TCRdb, the multiplex PCR reads were re-called with MiXCR into one record per CDR3 protein. The data show fewer than 550,000 distinct CDR3 sequences, with 20% to 25% seen just once and roughly 6.9% held by the top ten.

The TCR originated in a female donor with Graves disease. This specimen consisted of peripheral blood mononuclear cells (PBMCs), obtained when the disease was refractory, from a patient treated with antithyroid drugs. V is TRBV7-9 and J is TRBJ1-3; no reliable D call. This chain's CDR3 is CASSPPTSSGNTIYF. CDR3 nucleotide sequence: TGTGCCAGCAGCCCACCCACCAGCTCTGGAAACACCATATATTTT.